A single sample is the source of the 8 T cell receptor beta chains below, sequenced in a study of shared clonotypes between healthy human individuals. TCRdb keeps only in-frame clones here, not all; method: immunoSEQ multiplex PCR. The data contain approximately 620,000 clones, about 97% of them seen just once; the ten biggest clones take up around 0.057%. Sequenced material: naive CD4+ T cells sorted from blood. The subset denotes: CD45RA+ positively selected. The receptors were gathered from a woman aged 30 to 39 in good health.

The chain carries TRBV10-1 and TRBJ2-7, with 9 nucleotides matching TRBD2. With 5 bases clipped from V and 6 bases from J, the junction kept 5 bases outside the gene matches. CDR1 is WNHNN, CDR2 SYGVQD, per germline (reference sequence). The length of the CDR3 is 13 residues. CDR3 protein: CASSTGTSREQYF. DNA for the CDR3: TGCGCCAGCAGTACCGGGACTAGCCGCGAGCAGTACTTC.

This sequence joins TRBV19 and TRBJ1-2; D gene uncertain. Germline CDR1 reads LNHDA; CDR2 reads SQIVND (reference sequence). The CDR3 loop spans 15 amino acids. Trimming cost V 4 bases and J 3 bases, with 15 bases left between them. The CDR3 nucleotides read TGTGCCAGTAGTAATGGCCGAAAACATGACTATGGCTACACCTTC. Translated, it gives CASSNGRKHDYGYTF.

This clone was detected only once. The chain has TRBV6-6 and TRBJ1-2; 7 bases align to TRBD1. The germline CDR1 and CDR2 sequences are MNHNY and SVGAGI (reference sequence). This CDR3 has 13 residues. Losses at the gene ends were 6 bases for V and 5 bases for J; bases not matched to a gene: 6. In DNA form, the CDR3 reads TGTGCCAGCAGCTCGACAGGGAGTTATGGCTACACCTTC. Amino acid sequence: CASSSTGSYGYTF.

With respect to this clone: Other nucleotide sequences from this sample produce the same CDR3. The chain uses TRBV11-2 and TRBJ2-7, with D tentatively TRBD2 (5 bases). Germline V gene lookup returns CDR1 SGHAT and CDR2 FQNNGV. The CDR3 consists of 15 residues. V lost 4 bases and J 4 bases, leaving 17 bases between the germline ends. CDR3 loop: CASSSAERSPYEQYF. CDR3 nucleotide sequence: TGTGCCAGCAGCTCAGCGGAAAGGAGTCCTTACGAGCAGTACTTC.

The J gene is TRBJ2-7, the V gene TRBV5-4, with D perhaps TRBD2 (5 bases). Trimming removed 4 bases at V and 3 bases at J, with 14 bases between. Germline CDR1 reads SGHNT; CDR2 reads YYREEE (reference sequence). This CDR3 is built from 14 residues. The CDR3 here is CASSGPGGHYEQYF. The DNA of the CDR3 is TGTGCCAGCAGCGGCCCCGGCGGGCACTACGAGCAGTACTTC.

This clone has more than one count but fewer than ten. The chain joins TRBV19 to TRBJ1-2; D not resolved. This CDR3 has 17 residues. CDR1 is LNHDA and CDR2 is SQIVND in the germline V gene (reference sequence). Trimming removed 8 bases from V and 3 bases from J, with 25 bases in between. The CDR3 here is CASVGVVEARRYYGYTF. CDR3 nucleotide sequence: TGTGCCAGTGTTGGTGTGGTGGAGGCAAGGAGGTACTATGGCTACACCTTC.

The chain couples TRBV7-6 to TRBJ2-5; D is uncertain. V was shortened by 5 bases and J by 3 bases, with 4 bases between the two germline ends. CDR3 length: 11 amino acids. Germline V CDR1 and CDR2: SGHVS, FNYEAQ. The CDR3 sequence is CASSGKETQYF. The CDR3 DNA reads as TGTGCCAGCAGCGGAAAAGAGACCCAGTACTTC.

In DNA form, the CDR3 reads TGTGCCAGTAGTTGGGGCAGGGTCTCAACTAATGAAAAACTGTTTTTT. Translating it yields CASSWGRVSTNEKLFF. The chain uses TRBV19 and TRBJ1-4, with D perhaps TRBD1 (5 bases). The germline V and J ends were trimmed by 5 bases and 0 bases, with 13 bases remaining between them. Germline CDR1 is LNHDA and CDR2 is SQIVND (reference sequence). CDR3 length equals 16 residues.